Below are 15 T cell receptor beta chains sequenced from a single sample in a study of response to subunit inactivated influenza vaccine. TCRdb used MiXCR to reprocess the RT-PCR reads, holding one entry per CDR3 protein. The repertoire includes around 750,000 distinct CDR3 sequences, 21% of them detected once, and 10% sits in the top ten. Sequenced material: PBMCs from blood, taken approximately 5 days after vaccination. The receptors come from a man aged 50 or older who received an inactivated influenza vaccine.

The chain is built from TRBV5-1 and TRBJ2-5, with unresolved D. V lost 0 bases to trimming and J lost 3 bases, with 9 bases between them. Germline CDR1 reads SGHRS; CDR2 reads YFSETQ. The CDR3 totals 14 residues. The CDR3 here is CASSLEASKETQYF. Written as DNA, the CDR3 is TGCGCCAGCAGCTTGGAAGCCTCCAAAGAGACCCAGTACTTC. The variable domain in full, with the rest retrieved from reference TRBV5-1 and TRBJ2-5, is KAGVTQTPRYLIKTRGQQVTLSCSPISGHRSVSWYQQTPGQGLQFLFEYFSETQRNKGNFPGRFSGRQFSNSRSEMNVSTLELGDSALYLCASSLEASKETQYFGPGTRLLVL.

V usage is TRBV28 and J usage is TRBJ2-7; 9 bases align to TRBD1. The CDR3 is 16 residues long. With 5 bases clipped from V and 2 bases from J, the junction kept 10 bases outside the gene matches. Germline CDR1 and CDR2: MDHEN and SYDVKM. This CDR3 is CASSPSPGQGTYEQYF. For the CDR3, the DNA is TGTGCCAGCAGTCCTTCTCCGGGACAGGGAACCTACGAGCAGTACTTC.

The chain couples TRBV7-2 to TRBJ2-6; D unresolved. The germline V gene has CDR1 SGHTA and CDR2 FQGNSA. CDR3 length: 14 amino acids. V lost 4 bases and J lost 4, with 8 bases in between. The chain's CDR3 is CASSSVRGANVLTF. The CDR3 DNA reads TGTGCCAGCAGCTCCGTAAGGGGGGCCAACGTCCTGACTTTC.

In its sample, this clonotype was seen once. The V gene is TRBV30, the J gene TRBJ2-5, with 9 bases that match TRBD2. The CDR3 is made up of 15 amino acids. The J segment lost 5 bases and the V segment lost 1 base, leaving 8 bases of the junction unmatched. In germline, CDR1 is GTSNPN, CDR2 SVGIG (reference sequence). The CDR3 loop is CAWSGYSGSGETQYF. CDR3 DNA: TGTGCCTGGAGTGGGTATAGCGGGAGTGGGGAGACCCAGTACTTC.

V is TRBV12-3 or TRBV12-4 and J is TRBJ2-3; no reliable D call. Trimming took 6 bases from V and 2 from J, leaving 18 bases between them. The CDR3 loop spans 16 amino acids. This chain's CDR3 is CASSPLLELTTDTQYF. CDR3 nucleotide sequence: TGTGCCAGCAGCCCCCTTCTGGAGCTAACCACAGATACGCAGTATTTT.

Remarks on this clonotype: Compared with germline, one end of the junction differs, possibly owing to a read error. The V and J genes are TRBV7-9 and TRBJ2-1; D ambiguous. Germline CDR1 SEHNR, CDR2 FQNEAQ (reference sequence). CDR3 length equals 13 residues. The CDR3 DNA sequence: TGTGCCAGCAGCTTCGCCTCCGACAATGAGCAGTTCTTC. This gives the protein CASSFASDNEQFF.

This clonotype was found a few times. The chain employs TRBV28 and TRBJ1-1; no definite D call. This CDR3 is built from 12 residues. Trimming removed 2 bases from V and 7 bases from J, with 8 bases in between. The germline V gene encodes CDR1 MDHEN and CDR2 SYDVKM. The CDR3 DNA reads as TGTGCCAGCAGTTTACAAGGTTATGAAGCTTTCTTT. Translated: CASSLQGYEAFF.

The chain uses TRBV15 and TRBJ2-1; D unclear. Trimming cost V 1 base and J 0 bases, with 19 bases left between them. Germline loops: CDR1 LNHNV, CDR2 YYDKDF (reference sequence). The CDR3 consists of 19 residues. In DNA form, the CDR3 reads TGTGCCACCAGCAGAGGCCCCGTCCGGAGCCAGAGCTCCTACAATGAGCAGTTCTTC. It codes for CATSRGPVRSQSSYNEQFF.

The chain uses TRBV29-1 and TRBJ1-2; no reliable D call. This CDR3 spans 9 amino acids. Germline values: CDR1 SQVTM, CDR2 ANQGSEA. With 2 bases removed from V and 7 bases from J, the gap between germline ends came to 2 bases. The CDR3 loop reads CSVERGYTF. The CDR3, as DNA: TGCAGCGTTGAACGTGGCTACACCTTC.

The CDR3 DNA reads TGTGCCAGCAGCACTCGACTAGCAGCCAGCTACAATGAGCAGTTCTTC. Its protein product is CASSTRLAASYNEQFF. The genes are TRBV6-2 or TRBV6-3 and TRBJ2-1; TRBD2 matches 7 bases. The CDR3 runs to 16 residues. CDR1 and CDR2 (germline): MNHEY, SVGEGT. The J segment lost 3 bases and the V segment lost 6 bases, leaving 11 bases of the junction unmatched.

This clonotype was observed a few times. The V gene is TRBV29-1, the J gene TRBJ2-1, with a tentative D call TRBD1 (6 bases). This CDR3 has 16 amino acids. Between the trimmed V and J ends, which lost 0 bases and 6 bases, there was a span of 18 bases. Germline V gene data show CDR1 as SQVTM and CDR2 as ANQGSEA. The CDR3 sequence is CSVEDGGPRTINEQFF. For the CDR3, the DNA is TGCAGCGTTGAAGATGGGGGCCCGCGGACCATCAATGAGCAGTTCTTC.

The chain uses TRBV7-2 and TRBJ2-1; D gene uncertain. Germline-derived CDR1 and CDR2 are SGHTA and FQGNSA. CDR3 length: 13 amino acids. The germline V and J ends were trimmed by 3 bases and 9 bases, with 12 bases remaining between them. CDR3 loop: CASSFNPTGEQFF. DNA of the CDR3: TGTGCCAGCAGCTTCAACCCGACCGGTGAGCAGTTCTTC. The full variable domain, in which reference TRBV7-2 and TRBJ2-1 provide the parts outside the CDR3, is GAGVSQSPSNKVTEKGKDVELRCDPISGHTALYWYRQSLGQGLEFLIYFQGNSAPDKSGLPSDRFSAERTGGSVSTLTIQRTQQEDSAVYLCASSFNPTGEQFFGPGTRLTVL.

For the CDR3, the DNA is TGCGCCAGCAGGCCGAGACAGGGTGGGGATACGCAGTATTTT. It encodes CASRPRQGGDTQYF. The rearrangement joins TRBV5-1 to TRBJ2-3; 7 nucleotides agree with TRBD1. V was pared by 5 bases and J by 6 bases, with 9 bases of the junction left unmatched. The CDR3 loop spans 14 amino acids. Germline CDR1 and CDR2: SGHRS and YFSETQ.

The V and J genes are TRBV7-9 and TRBJ2-5; tentative D call: TRBD2 (6 bases). Germline CDR1 reads SEHNR; CDR2 reads FQNEAQ (reference sequence). The CDR3 has 14 amino acids. V gave up 5 bases and J gave up 3 bases, with 13 bases separating them. The CDR3 sequence is CASSIKGGKETQYF. The CDR3, as DNA: TGTGCCAGCAGCATCAAAGGAGGGAAAGAGACCCAGTACTTC.

This clonotype occurred a few times. The V call is TRBV5-1, the J call TRBJ2-1; 13 positions match TRBD2. V lost 4 bases, J lost 5 bases, and 6 bases stayed unmatched. Per the germline V gene, CDR1 is SGHRS and CDR2 is YFSETQ. CDR3 length equals 16 residues. The CDR3 DNA reads as TGCGCCAGCAGCGGGGGACTAGCGGGACCCCACAATGAGCAGTTCTTC. It specifies CASSGGLAGPHNEQFF.